This TCR beta chain was observed in a study of blood T cells in healthy people across ages. The CDR3 contains 15 residues. Germline V gene sequence: CDR1 LGHDT, CDR2 YNNKEL (reference sequence). V was clipped by 5 bases and J by 0 bases, with 11 bases between them. Isolation of PBMCs gave at least 7 million cells per sample. A second roughly 6 to 11 cycle PCR used barcoded and J-beta primers. Template switching added a 12-random-nucleotide identifier to every cDNA molecule. TCRdb fed the 5' RACE reads into MiXCR, producing one record per CDR3 protein. This table has about 570,000 distinct CDR3 sequences, 25% to 30% appearing once.

The genes are TRBV3-1 and TRBJ1-5; D remains ambiguous. The sequence derives from a woman aged 70 to 79 in good health. Sequenced sample: blood. CDR3 bases: TGTGCCAGCAGCTCGACGGGGTATAGCAATCAGCCCCAGCATTTT. Amino acid sequence: CASSSTGYSNQPQHF. Variable domain in full (rest from reference TRBV3-1 and TRBJ1-5): DTAVSQTPKYLVTQMGNDKSIKCEQNLGHDTMYWYKQDSKKFLKIMFSYNNKELIINETVPNRFSPKSPDKAHLNLHINSLELGDSAVYFCASSSTGYSNQPQHFGDGTRLSIL.